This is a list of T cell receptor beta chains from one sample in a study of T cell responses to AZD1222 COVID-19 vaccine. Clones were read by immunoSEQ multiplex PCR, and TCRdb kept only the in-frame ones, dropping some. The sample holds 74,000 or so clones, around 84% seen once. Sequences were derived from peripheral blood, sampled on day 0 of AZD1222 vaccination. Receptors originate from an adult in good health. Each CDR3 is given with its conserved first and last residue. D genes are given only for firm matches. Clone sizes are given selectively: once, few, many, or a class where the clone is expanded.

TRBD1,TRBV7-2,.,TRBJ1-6,TGTGCCAGCAGCCCCGCCCCCTGGGACAGTTCACCCCTCCACTTT,CASSPAPWDSSPLHF
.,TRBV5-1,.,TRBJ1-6,TGCGCCAGCAGCCTAGGGGACGTTCCTTATAATTCACCCCTCCACTTT,CASSLGDVPYNSPLHF
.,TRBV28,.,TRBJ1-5,TGTGCCAGCAGAGACCCGGGCCTGGGCAATCAGCCCCAGCATTTT,CASRDPGLGNQPQHF
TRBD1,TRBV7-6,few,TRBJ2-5,TGTGCCAGCAGCTCGACCGGACAGGGTATCGCAGAGACCCAGTACTTC,CASSSTGQGIAETQYF
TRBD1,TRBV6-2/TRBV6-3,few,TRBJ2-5,TGTGCCAGCAGTCGGGACAGACAAGAGACCCAGTACTTC,CASSRDRQETQYF
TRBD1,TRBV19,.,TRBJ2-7,TGTGCCAGTAGTAACCCCGGGACAGGGTCCTACGAGCAGTACTTC,CASSNPGTGSYEQYF
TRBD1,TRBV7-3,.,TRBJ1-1,TGTGCCAGCAGCCCAGGGCCCCAAGGACAGGGCCTGGGTGAAGCTTTCTTT,CASSPGPQGQGLGEAFF
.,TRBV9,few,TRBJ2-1,TGTGCCAGCAGCAGACAGACCGGCTCCTACAATGAGCAGTTCTTC,CASSRQTGSYNEQFF
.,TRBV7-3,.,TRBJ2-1,TGTGCCAGCAGCTTAGGTCCCAGGGCTGGGGACAATGAGCAGTTCTTC,CASSLGPRAGDNEQFF
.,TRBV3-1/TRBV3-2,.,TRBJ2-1,TGTGCCAGCAGCCAGACCGTGTCGTTGGGCAATGAGCAGTTCTTC,CASSQTVSLGNEQFF
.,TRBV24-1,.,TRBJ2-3,TGTGCCACCAGTGACCCCCCGCCCGACGCGACGCAGTATTTT,CATSDPPPDATQYF
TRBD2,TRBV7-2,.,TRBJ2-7,TGTGCCAGCAGCTTAAGGGCGGCGGGAGAGGCCTACGAGCAGTACTTC,CASSLRAAGEAYEQYF
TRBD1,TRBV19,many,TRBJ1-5,TGTGCCAGTAGTATATGGGGACAGGGTAGCAATCAGCCCCAGCATTTT,CASSIWGQGSNQPQHF
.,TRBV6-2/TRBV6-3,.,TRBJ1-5,TGTGCCAGCAGTTACTCCCTGACCTTGACAGCTCGAATACAGCCCCAGCATTTT,CASSYSLTLTARIQPQHF
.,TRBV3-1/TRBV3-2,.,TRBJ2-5,TGTGCCAGCAGACGTAGGACCGGGGCCGCGGAGACCCAGTACTTC,CASRRRTGAAETQYF
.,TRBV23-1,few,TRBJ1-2,TGCGCCAGCAGTCAAACTTACAGAACTAACTATGGCTACACCTTC,CASSQTYRTNYGYTF
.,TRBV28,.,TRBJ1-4,TGTGCCAGCAGCCCGGGTAGGGAAAAACTGTTTTTT,CASSPGREKLFF
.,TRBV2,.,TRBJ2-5,TGTGCCGGAGACTCTCCGCTGTACTTC,CAGDSPLYF
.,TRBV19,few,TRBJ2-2,TGTGCCAGTAGTATGAGTGGAGCCGGGGAGCTGTTTTTT,CASSMSGAGELFF
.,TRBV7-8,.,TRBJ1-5,TGTGCCAGCAGCCAAGGGTATCAGCCCCAGCATTTT,CASSQGYQPQHF
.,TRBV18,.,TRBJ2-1,TGTGCCAGCTCACCAGTAGTCCGCAACAATGAGCAGTTCTTC,CASSPVVRNNEQFF
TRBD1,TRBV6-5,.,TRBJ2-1,TGTGCCAGCAGCCGGACAGGGGTGAATGAGCAGTTCTTC,CASSRTGVNEQFF
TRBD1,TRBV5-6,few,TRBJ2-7,TGTGCCAGCAGCTGGCGGAAAAGACCCAGGGGGAGATACGAGCAGTACTTC,CASSWRKRPRGRYEQYF
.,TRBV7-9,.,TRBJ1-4,TGTGCCAGCAGCAGAGAGGGGGTGAAGAATGAAAAACTGTTTTTT,CASSREGVKNEKLFF
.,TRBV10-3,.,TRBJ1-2,TGTGCCATCACCACTCAGGACCGGGATTTTGGCTACACCTTC,CAITTQDRDFGYTF
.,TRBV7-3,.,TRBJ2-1,TGTGCCAGCAGCTCAAACAATGAGCAGTTCTTC,CASSSNNEQFF